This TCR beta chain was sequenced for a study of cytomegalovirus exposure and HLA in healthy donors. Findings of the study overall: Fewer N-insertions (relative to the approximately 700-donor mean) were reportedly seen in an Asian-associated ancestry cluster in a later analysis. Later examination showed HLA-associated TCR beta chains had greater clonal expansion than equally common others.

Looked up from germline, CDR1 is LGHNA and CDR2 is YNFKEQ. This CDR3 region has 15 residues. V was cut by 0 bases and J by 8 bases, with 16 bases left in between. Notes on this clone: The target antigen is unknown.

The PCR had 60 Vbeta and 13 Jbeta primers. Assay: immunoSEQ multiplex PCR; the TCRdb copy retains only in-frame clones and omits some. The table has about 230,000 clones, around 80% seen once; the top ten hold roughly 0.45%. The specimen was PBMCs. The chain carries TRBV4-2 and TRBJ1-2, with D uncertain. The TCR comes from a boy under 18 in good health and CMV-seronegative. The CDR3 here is CASSQDRGAGWGYTF. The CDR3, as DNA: TGTGCCAGCAGCCAAGATCGGGGTGCGGGCTGGGGCTACACCTTC.